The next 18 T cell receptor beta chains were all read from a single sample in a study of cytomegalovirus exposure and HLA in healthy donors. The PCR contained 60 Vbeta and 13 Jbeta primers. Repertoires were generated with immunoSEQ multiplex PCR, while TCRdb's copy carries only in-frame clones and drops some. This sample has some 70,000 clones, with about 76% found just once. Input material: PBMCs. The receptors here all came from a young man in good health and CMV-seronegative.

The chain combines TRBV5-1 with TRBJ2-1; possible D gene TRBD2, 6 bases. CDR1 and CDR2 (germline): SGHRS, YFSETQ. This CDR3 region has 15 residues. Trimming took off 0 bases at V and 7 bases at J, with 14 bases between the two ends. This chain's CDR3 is CASSLGDSPGNEQFF. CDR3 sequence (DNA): TGCGCCAGCAGCTTGGGGGACTCCCCTGGGAATGAGCAGTTCTTC.

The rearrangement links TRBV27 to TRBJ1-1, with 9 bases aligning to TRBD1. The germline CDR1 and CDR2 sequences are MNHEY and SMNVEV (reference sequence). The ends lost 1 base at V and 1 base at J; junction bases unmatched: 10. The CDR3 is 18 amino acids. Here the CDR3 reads CASSLYWGGQGSNTEAFF. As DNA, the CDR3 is TGTGCCAGCAGTTTATACTGGGGGGGACAGGGATCGAACACTGAAGCTTTCTTT.

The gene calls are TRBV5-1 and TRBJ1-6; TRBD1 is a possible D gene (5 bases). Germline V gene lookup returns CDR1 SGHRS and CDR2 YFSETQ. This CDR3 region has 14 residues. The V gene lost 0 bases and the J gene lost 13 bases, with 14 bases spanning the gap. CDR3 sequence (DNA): TGCGCCAGCAGCTTGGAGGGGAATGTCTCCCCCCTCCACTTT. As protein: CASSLEGNVSPLHF.

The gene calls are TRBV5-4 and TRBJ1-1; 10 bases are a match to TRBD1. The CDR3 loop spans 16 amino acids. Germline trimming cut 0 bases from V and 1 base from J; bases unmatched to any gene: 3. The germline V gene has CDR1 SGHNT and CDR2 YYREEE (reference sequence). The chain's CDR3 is CASSLGQGARNTEAFF. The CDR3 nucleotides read TGTGCCAGCAGCTTGGGACAGGGGGCGAGGAACACTGAAGCTTTCTTT. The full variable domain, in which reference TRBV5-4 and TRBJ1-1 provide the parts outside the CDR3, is ETGVTQSPTHLIKTRGQQVTLRCSSQSGHNTVSWYQQALGQGPQFIFQYYREEENGRGNFPPRFSGLQFPNYSSELNVNALELDDSALYLCASSLGQGARNTEAFFGQGTRLTVV.

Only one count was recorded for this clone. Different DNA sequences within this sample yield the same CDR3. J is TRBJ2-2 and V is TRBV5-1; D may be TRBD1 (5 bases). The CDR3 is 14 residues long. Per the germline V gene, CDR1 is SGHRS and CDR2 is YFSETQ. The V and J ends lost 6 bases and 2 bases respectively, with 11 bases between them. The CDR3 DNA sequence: TGCGCCAGCACCGACAGACAAAACACCGGGGAGCTGTTTTTT. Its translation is CASTDRQNTGELFF.

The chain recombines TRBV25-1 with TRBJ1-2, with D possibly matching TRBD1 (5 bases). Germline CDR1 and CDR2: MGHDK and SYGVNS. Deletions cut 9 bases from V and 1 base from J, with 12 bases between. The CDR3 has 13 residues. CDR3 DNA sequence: TGTGCCAGTTGGGCGGGGGGTAACTATGGCTACACCTTC. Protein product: CASWAGGNYGYTF.

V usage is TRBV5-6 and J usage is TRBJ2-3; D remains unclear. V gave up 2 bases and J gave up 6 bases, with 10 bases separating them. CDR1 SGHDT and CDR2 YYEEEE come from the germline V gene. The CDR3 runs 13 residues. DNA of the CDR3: TGTGCCAGCAGCTTTGTTGCCGGGGATACGCAGTATTTT. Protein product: CASSFVAGDTQYF.

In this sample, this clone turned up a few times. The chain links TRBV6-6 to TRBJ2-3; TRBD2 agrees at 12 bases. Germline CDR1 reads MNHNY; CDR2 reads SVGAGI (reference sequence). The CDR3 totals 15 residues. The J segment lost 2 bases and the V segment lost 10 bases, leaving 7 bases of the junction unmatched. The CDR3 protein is CATRLAGDYTDTQYF. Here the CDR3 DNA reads TGTGCCACCCGACTAGCGGGGGACTACACAGATACGCAGTATTTT.

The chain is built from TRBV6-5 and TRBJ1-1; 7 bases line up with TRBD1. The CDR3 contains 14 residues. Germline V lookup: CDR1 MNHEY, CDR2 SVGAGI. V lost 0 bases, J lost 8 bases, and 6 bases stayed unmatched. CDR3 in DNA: TGTGCCAGCAGTTACTCCAGAGGGGGCGGGGAAGCTTTCTTT. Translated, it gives CASSYSRGGGEAFF.

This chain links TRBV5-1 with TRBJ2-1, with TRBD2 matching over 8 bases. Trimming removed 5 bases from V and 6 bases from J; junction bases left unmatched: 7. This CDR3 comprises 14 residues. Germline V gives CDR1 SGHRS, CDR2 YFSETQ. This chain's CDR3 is CASSPTSEGNEQFF. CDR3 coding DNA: TGCGCCAGCAGTCCGACTAGCGAGGGCAATGAGCAGTTCTTC.

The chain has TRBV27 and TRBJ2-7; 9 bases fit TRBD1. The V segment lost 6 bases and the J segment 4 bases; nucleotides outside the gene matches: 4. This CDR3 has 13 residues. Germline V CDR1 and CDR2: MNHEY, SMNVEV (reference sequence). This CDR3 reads CASRGQGKYEQYF. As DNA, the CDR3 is TGTGCCAGCAGGGGACAGGGTAAATACGAGCAGTACTTC.

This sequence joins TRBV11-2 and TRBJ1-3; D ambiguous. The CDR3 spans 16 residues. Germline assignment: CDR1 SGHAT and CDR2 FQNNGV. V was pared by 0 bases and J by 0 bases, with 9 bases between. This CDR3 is CASSLDGGLSGNTIYF. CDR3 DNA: TGTGCCAGCAGCTTAGATGGTGGCCTCTCTGGAAACACCATATATTTT.

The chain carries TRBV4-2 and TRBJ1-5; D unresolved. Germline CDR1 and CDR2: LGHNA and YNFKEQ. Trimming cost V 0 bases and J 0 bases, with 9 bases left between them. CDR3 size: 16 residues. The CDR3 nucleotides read TGTGCCAGCAGCCAAGATGAACAGCATAGCAATCAGCCCCAGCATTTT. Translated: CASSQDEQHSNQPQHF.

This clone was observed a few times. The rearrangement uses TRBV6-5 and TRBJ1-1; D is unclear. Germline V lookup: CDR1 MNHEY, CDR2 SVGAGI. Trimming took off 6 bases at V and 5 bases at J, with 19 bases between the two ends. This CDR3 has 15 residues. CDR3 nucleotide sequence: TGTGCCAGCAGAAAACCCGGCAGCGCGGGGACTGAAGCTTTCTTT. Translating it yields CASRKPGSAGTEAFF.

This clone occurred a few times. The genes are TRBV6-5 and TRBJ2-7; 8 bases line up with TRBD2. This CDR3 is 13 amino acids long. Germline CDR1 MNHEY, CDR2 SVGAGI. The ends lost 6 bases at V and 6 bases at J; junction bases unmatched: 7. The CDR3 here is CASRPGTRGEQYV. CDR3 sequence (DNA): TGTGCCAGCAGACCCGGGACTAGGGGCGAGCAGTACGTC.

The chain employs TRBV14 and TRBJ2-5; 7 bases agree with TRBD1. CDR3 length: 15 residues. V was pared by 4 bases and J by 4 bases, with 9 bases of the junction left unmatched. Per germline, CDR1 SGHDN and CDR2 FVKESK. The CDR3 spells CASSRLGGAGETQYF. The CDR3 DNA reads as TGTGCCAGCAGCCGCCTAGGGGGCGCGGGAGAGACCCAGTACTTC.

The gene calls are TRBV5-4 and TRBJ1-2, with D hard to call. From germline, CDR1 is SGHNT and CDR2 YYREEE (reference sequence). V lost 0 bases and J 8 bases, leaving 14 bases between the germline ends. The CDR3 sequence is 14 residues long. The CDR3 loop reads CASSLGRTAGGYTF. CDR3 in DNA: TGTGCCAGCAGCTTGGGACGGACTGCGGGCGGCTACACCTTC.

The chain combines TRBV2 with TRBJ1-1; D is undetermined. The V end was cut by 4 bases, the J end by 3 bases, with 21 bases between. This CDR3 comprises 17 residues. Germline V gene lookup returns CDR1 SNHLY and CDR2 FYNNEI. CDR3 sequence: CASSVSSWVGGDTEAFF. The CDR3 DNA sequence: TGTGCCAGCAGTGTATCATCATGGGTGGGAGGTGACACTGAAGCTTTCTTT.